This is a list of T cell receptor beta chains from one sample in a study of control samples from healthy donors and cancer patients. The method was immunoSEQ multiplex PCR; TCRdb's version includes in-frame clones alone and lacks a portion of them. The sample lists 100,000 to 150,000 clones, about 92% occurring once. Sequences were obtained from PBMCs. These receptors came from a man at least 80 years old with head and neck cancer. Each CDR3 is given with its conserved first and last residue. Fields, in order: D gene, J gene, V gene, clone size, CDR3 protein, CDR3 DNA. The D gene is left open where the match is weak. Expanded clones get a size class; other rows say once, few or many, or leave the size out.

-	TRBJ1-6	TRBV7-2	-	CASSLSVGDSPLHF	TGTGCCAGCAGCTTGTCTGTGGGTGATTCACCCCTCCACTTT
-	TRBJ1-3	TRBV30	-	CAWSSAGYSGNTIYF	TGTGCCTGGAGTTCAGCGGGGTACTCTGGAAACACCATATATTTT
-	TRBJ2-6	TRBV2	-	CASRRERYSGANVLTF	TGTGCCAGCCGTAGGGAGCGATACTCTGGGGCCAACGTCCTGACTTTC
-	TRBJ2-7	TRBV12-5	once	CASMPYEQYF	TGTGCTAGTATGCCCTACGAGCAGTACTTC
-	TRBJ1-4	TRBV13	-	CASSPAIEGGEKLFF	TGTGCCAGCAGCCCGGCTATAGAAGGGGGTGAAAAACTGTTTTTT
TRBD2	TRBJ2-2	TRBV7-2	once	CASSLGGRATNTGELFF	TGTGCCAGCAGCTTAGGCGGGAGGGCCACGAACACCGGGGAGCTGTTTTTT
-	TRBJ2-1	TRBV30	once	CAWSVGGSYNEQFF	TGTGCCTGGAGTGTAGGGGGCTCCTACAATGAGCAGTTCTTC
-	TRBJ1-3	TRBV4-3	-	CASSQDLSTGNTIYF	TGCGCCAGCAGCCAAGATCTGTCTACTGGAAACACCATATATTTT
-	TRBJ2-2	TRBV30	-	CAWSGVGTGELFF	TGTGCCTGGAGTGGGGTTGGCACCGGGGAGCTGTTTTTT
-	TRBJ2-2	TRBV29-1	-	CSVAYAGELFF	TGCAGCGTTGCCTACGCCGGGGAGCTGTTTTTT
-	TRBJ1-1	TRBV30	-	CAWSVPTWGEAFF	TGTGCCTGGAGTGTACCGACTTGGGGGGAAGCTTTCTTT
TRBD1	TRBJ2-1	TRBV30	-	CAWDKGGAAYNEQFF	TGTGCCTGGGACAAAGGGGGCGCGGCCTACAATGAGCAGTTCTTC
-	TRBJ1-5	TRBV7-9	once	CASSLSRAGAVRVHQPQHF	TGTGCCAGCAGCTTATCTCGGGCAGGGGCCGTCAGGGTCCATCAGCCCCAGCATTTT
-	TRBJ2-3	TRBV4-3	once	CASSQDSTDTQYF	TGCGCCAGCAGCCAAGACAGCACAGATACGCAGTATTTT
-	TRBJ1-2	TRBV3-1/TRBV3-2	-	CASSQAKSYGYTF	TGTGCCAGCAGCCAAGCAAAAAGCTATGGCTACACCTTC
TRBD2	TRBJ2-7	TRBV7-2	-	CASSVPSGSYEQYF	TGTGCCAGCAGCGTACCTAGCGGGAGTTACGAGCAGTACTTC
-	TRBJ1-3	TRBV30	-	CAWDSGNTIYF	TGTGCCTGGGACAGTGGAAACACCATATATTTT
-	TRBJ2-1	TRBV27	-	CASSLSVGAPYNEQFF	TGTGCCAGCAGTTTATCGGTAGGGGCTCCCTACAATGAGCAGTTCTTC
TRBD1	TRBJ2-1	TRBV5-4	-	CASSWWDRVESNEQFF	TGTGCCAGCAGCTGGTGGGACAGGGTGGAGAGTAATGAGCAGTTCTTC
-	TRBJ2-7	TRBV5-1	-	CASSPSLQPGGHEQYF	TGCGCCAGCAGCCCTAGCTTGCAGCCAGGGGGGCACGAGCAGTACTTC
-	TRBJ1-5	TRBV6-5	-	CASSSRGGNQPQHF	TGTGCCAGCAGCTCCCGAGGGGGGAATCAGCCCCAGCATTTT
-	TRBJ2-3	TRBV30	-	CAWSVPWGGATPTDTQYF	TGTGCCTGGAGTGTACCCTGGGGGGGGGCAACTCCCACAGATACGCAGTATTTT
TRBD1	TRBJ2-1	TRBV6-5	-	CASLGTGQTFNEQFF	TGTGCCAGCCTTGGGACGGGACAGACTTTCAATGAGCAGTTCTTC
-	TRBJ2-6	TRBV7-8	-	CASSLGARRIGANVLTF	TGTGCCAGCAGCTTAGGGGCCCGTCGGATAGGGGCCAACGTCCTGACTTTC
-	TRBJ1-2	TRBV18	-	CASSPDSNYGYTF	TGTGCCAGCTCACCCGACAGTAACTATGGCTACACCTTC
TRBD1	TRBJ1-2	TRBV28	few	CASTYARTGGGYGYTF	TGTGCCAGCACCTACGCACGGACAGGGGGCGGCTATGGCTACACCTTC
-	TRBJ1-4	TRBV18	-	CASSRDYESEKLFF	TGTGCCAGCTCACGGGACTATGAAAGTGAAAAACTGTTTTTT
-	TRBJ1-4	TRBV27	-	CASRRASLNEKLFF	TGTGCCAGCCGACGGGCCAGTCTTAATGAAAAACTGTTTTTT
-	TRBJ1-5	TRBV4-3	-	CASSQDWATHSNQPQHF	TGCGCCAGCAGCCAAGACTGGGCTACTCATAGCAATCAGCCCCAGCATTTT
-	TRBJ2-3	TRBV9	-	CASSARTGTDTQYF	TGTGCCAGCAGCGCCCGGACGGGAACAGATACGCAGTATTTT
-	TRBJ2-7	TRBV6-2/TRBV6-3	-	CASSWGAEYEQYF	TGTGCCAGCAGTTGGGGGGCCGAATACGAGCAGTACTTC
-	TRBJ1-2	TRBV7-2	-	CASGSLWGIGGGYTF	TGTGCCAGCGGCTCCTTGTGGGGGATCGGCGGTGGCTACACCTTC
-	TRBJ1-1	TRBV5-1	-	CASSLRFRGDEAFF	TGCGCCAGCAGCTTGAGGTTCCGGGGCGATGAAGCTTTCTTT
-	TRBJ1-4	TRBV5-6	once	CASSLRTYGKLFF	TGTGCCAGCAGCTTAAGGACCTATGGAAAACTGTTTTTT
-	TRBJ2-3	TRBV3-1/TRBV3-2	-	CASSQDGWADTQYF	TGTGCCAGCAGCCAAGACGGGTGGGCCGATACGCAGTATTTT
TRBD1	TRBJ1-2	TRBV29-1	-	CSVVEGAGYTF	TGCAGCGTTGTAGAGGGGGCCGGCTACACCTTC
-	TRBJ1-2	TRBV18	-	CASTPLGGGAEGDGYTF	TGTGCCAGCACCCCCTTGGGTGGAGGGGCCGAAGGAGATGGCTACACCTTC
-	TRBJ2-5	TRBV6-2/TRBV6-3	once	CASSYSRWGRAGGTQYF	TGTGCCAGCAGTTACTCGCGGTGGGGCAGGGCAGGCGGGACCCAGTACTTC
-	TRBJ2-7	TRBV4-1	-	CATAQGYEQYF	TGCGCCACTGCGCAAGGATACGAGCAGTACTTC
-	TRBJ2-7	TRBV7-9	-	CASRRDSYEQYF	TGTGCCAGCAGACGCGACAGCTACGAGCAGTACTTC
-	TRBJ2-3	TRBV4-1	-	CASSQVSGGTPGTDTQYF	TGCGCCAGCAGCCAAGTCTCCGGTGGCACCCCGGGCACAGATACGCAGTATTTT
-	TRBJ2-2	TRBV5-1	-	CASSLGATEGTGELFF	TGCGCCAGCAGCTTGGGGGCGACAGAGGGAACCGGGGAGCTGTTTTTT
-	TRBJ1-5	TRBV18	-	CASSPDSLGPQHF	TGTGCCAGCTCACCCGACTCCCTGGGGCCCCAGCATTTT
TRBD1	TRBJ1-4	TRBV7-9	-	CASSPGGWEKLFF	TGTGCCAGCAGCCCAGGGGGTTGGGAAAAACTGTTTTTT
-	TRBJ1-5	TRBV24-1	few	CATGPIGKPQHF	TGTGCCACGGGTCCGATTGGGAAGCCCCAGCATTTT
-	TRBJ1-3	TRBV9	-	CASSAHPPGPGGNTIYF	TGTGCCAGCAGCGCTCACCCTCCGGGGCCAGGTGGAAACACCATATATTTT
-	TRBJ1-1	TRBV11-2	-	CASSPQQNTEAFF	TGTGCCAGCAGCCCCCAGCAAAACACTGAAGCTTTCTTT
-	TRBJ1-2	TRBV5-1	once	CASSLAQTNYGYTF	TGCGCCAGCAGCTTGGCGCAGACTAACTATGGCTACACCTTC